This T cell receptor beta chain was retrieved from a study of blood T cell repertoires in COVID-19. Study summary: The study drew acute and convalescent COVID-19 samples from the United States, Italy and Spain. PBMCs, B-cell-depleted T cells, or T cells provided the cDNA or gDNA that made up the material.

Germline CDR1 is LNHDA and CDR2 is SQIVND (reference sequence). J was trimmed by 2 bases and V by 5 bases; bases with no gene match: 6. This CDR3 spans 15 amino acids. In the authors' workflow: Amplification from reference gene primers served as the basis for estimated nucleated cell counts. This table comes from immunoSEQ multiplex PCR, and its TCRdb copy is limited to in-frame clones, with some not included. V, J and clone size derive from that table, while D and trimming were established from the DNA sequence. The sample records around 100,000 clones, around 81% being singletons. The chain couples TRBV19 to TRBJ2-3, with 8 bases identical to TRBD2. This TCR was sampled from a man over 45 with active or convalescent COVID-19. Sequencing was done on a sample of peripheral blood. CDR3 bases: TGTGCCAGTAGTCTTTGGCGGGGGGTCACAGATACGCAGTATTTT. It encodes CASSLWRGVTDTQYF.